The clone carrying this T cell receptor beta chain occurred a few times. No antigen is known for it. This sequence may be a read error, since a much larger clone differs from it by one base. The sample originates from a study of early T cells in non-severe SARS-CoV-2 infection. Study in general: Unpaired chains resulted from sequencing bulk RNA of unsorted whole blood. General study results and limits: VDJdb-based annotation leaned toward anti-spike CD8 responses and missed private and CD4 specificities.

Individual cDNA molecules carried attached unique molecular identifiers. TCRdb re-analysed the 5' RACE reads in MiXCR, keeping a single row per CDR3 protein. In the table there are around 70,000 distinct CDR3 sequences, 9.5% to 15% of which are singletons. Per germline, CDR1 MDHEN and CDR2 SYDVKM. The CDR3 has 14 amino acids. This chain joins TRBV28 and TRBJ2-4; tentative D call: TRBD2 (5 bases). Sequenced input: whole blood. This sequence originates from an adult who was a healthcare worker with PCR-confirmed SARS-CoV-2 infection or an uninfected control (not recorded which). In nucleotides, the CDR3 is TGTACCAGCGGACCAGGCAGTTCTAAAAACATTCAGTACTTC. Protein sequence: CTSGPGSSKNIQYF.